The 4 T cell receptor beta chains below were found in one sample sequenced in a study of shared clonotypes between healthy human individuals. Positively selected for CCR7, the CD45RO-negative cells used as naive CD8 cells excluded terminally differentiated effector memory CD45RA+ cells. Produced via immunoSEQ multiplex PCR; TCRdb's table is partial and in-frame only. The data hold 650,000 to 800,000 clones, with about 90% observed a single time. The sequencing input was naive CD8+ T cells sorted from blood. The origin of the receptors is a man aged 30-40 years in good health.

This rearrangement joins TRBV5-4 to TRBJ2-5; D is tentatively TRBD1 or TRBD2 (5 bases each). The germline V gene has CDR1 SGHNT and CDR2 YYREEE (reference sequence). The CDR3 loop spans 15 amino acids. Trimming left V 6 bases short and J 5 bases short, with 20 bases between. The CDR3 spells CASTLDLGTGETQYF. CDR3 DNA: TGTGCCAGCACCTTAGATTTAGGGACGGGCGAGACCCAGTACTTC.

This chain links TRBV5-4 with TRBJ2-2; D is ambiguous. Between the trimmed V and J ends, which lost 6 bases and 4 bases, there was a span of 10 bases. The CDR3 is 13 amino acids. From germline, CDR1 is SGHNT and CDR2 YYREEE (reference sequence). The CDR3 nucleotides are TGTGCCAGCAACCAACCCTCCACCGGGGAGCTGTTTTTT. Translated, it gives CASNQPSTGELFF.

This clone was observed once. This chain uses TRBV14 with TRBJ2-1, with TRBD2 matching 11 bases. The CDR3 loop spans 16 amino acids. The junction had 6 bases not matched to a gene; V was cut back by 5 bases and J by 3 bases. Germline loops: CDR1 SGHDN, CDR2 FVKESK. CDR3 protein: CASSELAGEHYNEQFF. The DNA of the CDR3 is TGTGCCAGCAGCGAACTAGCGGGAGAGCACTACAATGAGCAGTTCTTC.

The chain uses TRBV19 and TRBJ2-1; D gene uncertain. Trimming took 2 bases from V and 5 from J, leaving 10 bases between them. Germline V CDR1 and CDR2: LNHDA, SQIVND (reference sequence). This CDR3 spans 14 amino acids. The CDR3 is CASSIILNHNEQFF. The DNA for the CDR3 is TGTGCCAGTAGTATAATCCTTAACCACAATGAGCAGTTCTTC.